The 4 T cell receptor beta chains below were found in one sample sequenced in a study of metastatic and nonmetastatic thyroid tumors (TCRdb year 2020). No patient had received any treatment before thyroid surgery. The method behind the library was PCR. TCRdb shows the sequencer as Illumina HiSeq 4000. TCRdb trimmed the raw reads at Q25, called clones with MiXCR and kept productive beta chains. Counted in this sample were about 15,000 clones; around 30% of them appeared once. 15% of the sample is in the top ten clones. Sequenced sample: tumor tissue. Every receptor here comes from a female donor with papillary thyroid cancer or a benign thyroid nodule (not recorded which). Some clones in this sample may be carry-over from other donors' samples.

This chain links TRBV5-6 with TRBJ2-7; D unresolved. CDR1 is SGHDT, CDR2 YYEEEE, per germline. V lost 4 bases, J lost 2 bases, and 10 bases lay in between. The CDR3 is 13 residues long. The CDR3, as DNA: TGTGCCAGCAGCGGGGTAAAAACCTACGAGCAGTACTTC. Its protein is CASSGVKTYEQYF.

In regard to this clone: Compared with germline, one end of the junction differs, possibly owing to a read error. The chain has TRBV9 and TRBJ2-2, with D perhaps matching TRBD2 (6 bases). The length of the CDR3 is 13 residues. Germline V gene lookup returns CDR1 SGDLS and CDR2 YYNGEE. As DNA, the CDR3 is TGTGCCAGCAGCATAGATTTGACCGGGGAGGTGTTTTTT. It yields the protein CASSIDLTGEVFF.

The J gene is TRBJ2-7, the V gene TRBV20-1; 8 bases line up with TRBD2. The J segment lost 4 bases and the V segment lost 0 bases, leaving 5 bases of the junction unmatched. This CDR3 contains 14 residues. Germline V gene sequence: CDR1 DFQATT, CDR2 SNEGSKA (reference sequence). The CDR3 coding sequence is TGCAGTGCTAGAGATCCGGGACTAGGGTACGAGCAGTACTTC. Amino acids: CSARDPGLGYEQYF.

The chain combines TRBV18 with TRBJ2-1; a weak D match, TRBD2 (5 bases). V lost 0 bases to trimming and J lost 8 bases, with 14 bases between them. This CDR3 comprises 15 residues. Germline CDR1 reads KGHSH; CDR2 reads LQKENI. CDR3 protein: CASSPPSTRRDEQFF. In nucleotides, the CDR3 is TGTGCCAGCTCACCACCATCTACCCGGCGGGATGAGCAGTTCTTC.